This entry is about one T cell receptor beta chain. This sample was taken from a study of blood T cell repertoires in COVID-19. Study-wide context: Some COVID-19 samples were acute and others convalescent; all came from the United States, Italy and Spain. Sample material is recorded as cDNA or gDNA derived from T cells, B-cell-depleted T cells, or PBMCs.

Germline V lookup: CDR1 LNHDA, CDR2 SQIVND (reference sequence). The trim removed 10 bases at V and 3 bases at J, leaving 9 bases unmatched. CDR3 length: 14 amino acids. Per the original data handling: Amplification from reference gene primers served as the basis for estimated nucleated cell counts. TCRdb keeps only in-frame clones here, not all; method: immunoSEQ multiplex PCR. The V and J calls and clone size come from that table; D and trimming were worked out from the DNA. The sample holds roughly 220,000 clones, around 83% seen once. This clonotype originated in a man aged 50-60 years who had recovered from COVID-19. Sequenced material: peripheral blood. The gene calls are TRBV19 and TRBJ2-7, with TRBD2 identical over 10 bases. CDR3 sequence (DNA): TGTGCCACTCAGCGACTAGCGGGTAACTACGAGCAGTACTTC. It encodes CATQRLAGNYEQYF.